The subject of this entry is one T cell receptor (beta chain). This sample is part of a study of blood T cell repertoires in COVID-19. Overall study context: Spain, Italy and the United States supplied samples that represented acute and convalescent COVID-19. PBMCs, B-cell-depleted T cells, or T cells were the source of the cDNA or gDNA that made up the material.

Under the authors' procedure: How many nucleated cells were present was estimated from reference gene primer amplification. Sequencing used immunoSEQ multiplex PCR; TCRdb keeps in-frame clones, though not all of them. Clone size and the V and J calls come from that table; the DNA yielded D and trimming. The data contain around 300,000 clones, around 90% of them seen just once; the ten biggest clones take up roughly 2.3%. Sample: peripheral blood. The receptor was isolated from a young man with active or convalescent COVID-19.

The CDR3 nucleotides read TGCGCCAGCAGCCAAGTGGGACTTGTTGTCCGCGGGAGCTACAATGAGCAGTTCTTC. As protein: CASSQVGLVVRGSYNEQFF. The chain links TRBV4-1 to TRBJ2-1; 7 nucleotides align to TRBD2. The CDR3 loop spans 19 amino acids. Looked up from germline, CDR1 is MGHRA and CDR2 is YSYEKL. The J segment lost 3 bases and the V segment lost 1 base, leaving 15 bases of the junction unmatched.